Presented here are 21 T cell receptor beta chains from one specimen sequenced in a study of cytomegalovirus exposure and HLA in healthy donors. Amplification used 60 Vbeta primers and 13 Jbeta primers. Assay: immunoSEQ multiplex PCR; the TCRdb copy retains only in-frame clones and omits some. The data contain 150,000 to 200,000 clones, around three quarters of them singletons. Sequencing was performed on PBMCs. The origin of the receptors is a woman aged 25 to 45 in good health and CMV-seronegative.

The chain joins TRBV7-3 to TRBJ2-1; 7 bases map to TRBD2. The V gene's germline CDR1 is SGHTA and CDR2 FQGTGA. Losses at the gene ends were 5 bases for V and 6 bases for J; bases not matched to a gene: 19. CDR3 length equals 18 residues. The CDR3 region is CASSARNPLPGGSNEQFF. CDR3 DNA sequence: TGTGCCAGCAGCGCCAGGAACCCTCTACCGGGAGGTTCCAATGAGCAGTTCTTC.

The CDR3: CASSMPGYGYTF. CDR3 DNA sequence: TGTGCCAGTAGTATGCCAGGTTACGGCTACACCTTC. This sequence joins TRBV19 and TRBJ1-2; no reliable D call. The CDR3 is 12 residues long. Trimming cost V 3 bases and J 8 bases, with 10 bases left between them. Germline-derived CDR1 and CDR2 are LNHDA and SQIVND (reference sequence).

CDR3: CASSSQRNTEAFF. For the CDR3, the DNA is TGTGCCAGCAGCTCACAGAGGAACACTGAAGCTTTCTTT. The rearrangement joins TRBV7-2 to TRBJ1-1; no definite D call. The germline V gene has CDR1 SGHTA and CDR2 FQGNSA. With 4 bases removed from V and 1 base from J, the gap between germline ends came to 7 bases. The CDR3 is 13 residues long.

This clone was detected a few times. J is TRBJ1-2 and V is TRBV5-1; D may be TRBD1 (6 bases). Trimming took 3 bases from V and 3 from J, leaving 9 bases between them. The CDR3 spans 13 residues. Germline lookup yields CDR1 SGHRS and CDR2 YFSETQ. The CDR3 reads CASSYKGDYGYTF. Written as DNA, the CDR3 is TGCGCCAGCAGCTACAAGGGGGACTATGGCTACACCTTC.

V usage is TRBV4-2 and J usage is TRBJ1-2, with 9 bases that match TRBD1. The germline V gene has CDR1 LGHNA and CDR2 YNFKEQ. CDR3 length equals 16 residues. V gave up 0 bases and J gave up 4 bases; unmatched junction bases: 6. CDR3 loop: CASSQDTGQGSYGYTF. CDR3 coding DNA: TGTGCCAGCAGCCAAGATACGGGACAGGGAAGCTATGGCTACACCTTC.

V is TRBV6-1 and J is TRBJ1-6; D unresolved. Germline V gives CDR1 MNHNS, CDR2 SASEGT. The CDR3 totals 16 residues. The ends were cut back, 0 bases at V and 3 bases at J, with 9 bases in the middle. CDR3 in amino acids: CASSEAHSFYNSPLHF. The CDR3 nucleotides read TGTGCCAGCAGTGAAGCTCACTCGTTCTATAATTCACCCCTCCACTTT.

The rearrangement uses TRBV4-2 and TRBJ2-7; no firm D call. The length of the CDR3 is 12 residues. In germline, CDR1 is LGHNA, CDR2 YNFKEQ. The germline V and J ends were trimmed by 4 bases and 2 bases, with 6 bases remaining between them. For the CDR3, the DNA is TGTGCCAGCAGCCCAAACACCTACGAGCAGTACTTC. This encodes CASSPNTYEQYF.

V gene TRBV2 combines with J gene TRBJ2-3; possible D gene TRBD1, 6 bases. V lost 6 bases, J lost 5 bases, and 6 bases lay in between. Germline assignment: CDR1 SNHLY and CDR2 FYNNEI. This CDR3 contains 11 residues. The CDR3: CASRDRDTQYF. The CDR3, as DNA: TGTGCCAGCAGGGACAGAGATACGCAGTATTTT. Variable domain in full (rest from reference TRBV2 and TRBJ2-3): EPEVTQTPSHQVTQMGQEVILRCVPISNHLYFYWYRQILGQKVEFLVSFYNNEISEKSEIFDDQFSVERPDGSNFTLKIRSTKLEDSAMYFCASRDRDTQYFGPGTRLTVL.

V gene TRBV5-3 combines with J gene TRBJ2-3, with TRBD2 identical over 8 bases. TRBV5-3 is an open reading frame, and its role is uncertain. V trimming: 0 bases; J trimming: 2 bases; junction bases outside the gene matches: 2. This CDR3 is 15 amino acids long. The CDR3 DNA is TGTGCCAGAAGCTTGGCGGGAGGGCCCACAGATACGCAGTATTTT. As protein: CARSLAGGPTDTQYF.

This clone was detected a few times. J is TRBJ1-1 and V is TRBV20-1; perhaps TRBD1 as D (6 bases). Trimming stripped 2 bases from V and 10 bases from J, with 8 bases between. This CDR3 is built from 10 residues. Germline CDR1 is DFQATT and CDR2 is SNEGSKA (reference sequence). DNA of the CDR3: TGCAGTGCTAGACCCAGGGGAGCTTTCTTT. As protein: CSARPRGAFF.

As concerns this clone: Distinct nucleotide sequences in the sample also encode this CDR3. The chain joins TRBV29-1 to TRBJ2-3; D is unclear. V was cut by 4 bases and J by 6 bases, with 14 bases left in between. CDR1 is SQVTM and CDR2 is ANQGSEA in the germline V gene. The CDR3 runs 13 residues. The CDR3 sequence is CSVVSANRDTQYF. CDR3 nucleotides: TGCAGCGTTGTTTCAGCGAATCGGGATACGCAGTATTTT.

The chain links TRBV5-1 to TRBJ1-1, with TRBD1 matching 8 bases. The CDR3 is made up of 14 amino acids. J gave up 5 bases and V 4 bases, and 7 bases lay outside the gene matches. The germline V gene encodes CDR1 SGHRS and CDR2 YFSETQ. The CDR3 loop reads CASSVRTGSTEAFF. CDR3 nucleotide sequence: TGCGCCAGCAGCGTTAGGACAGGGAGTACTGAAGCTTTCTTT.

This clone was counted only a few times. This CDR3 reads CASTTWGRREKLFF. The CDR3 DNA follows: TGTGCCAGTACTACTTGGGGGCGCCGGGAAAAACTGTTTTTT. The chain joins TRBV19 to TRBJ1-4, with TRBD1 as a possible D gene (6 bases). Germline assignment: CDR1 LNHDA and CDR2 SQIVND (reference sequence). CDR3 length equals 14 residues. V lost 7 bases, J lost 8 bases, and 17 bases lay in between.

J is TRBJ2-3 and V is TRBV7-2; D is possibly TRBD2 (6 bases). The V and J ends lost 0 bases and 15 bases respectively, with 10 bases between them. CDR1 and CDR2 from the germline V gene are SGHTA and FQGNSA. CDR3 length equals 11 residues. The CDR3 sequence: CASSLAGRTYF. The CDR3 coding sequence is TGTGCCAGCAGCTTAGCGGGGAGGACTTATTTT.

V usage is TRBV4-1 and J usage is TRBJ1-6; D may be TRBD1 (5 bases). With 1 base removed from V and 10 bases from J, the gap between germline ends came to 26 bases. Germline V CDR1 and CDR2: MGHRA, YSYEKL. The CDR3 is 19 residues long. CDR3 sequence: CASSQGGALSLGLFSPLHF. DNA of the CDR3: TGCGCCAGCAGCCAAGGTGGGGCACTATCTTTGGGTCTCTTCTCACCCCTCCACTTT.

For the CDR3, the DNA is TGTGCCAGCAGTATTTCCCTGAGCACAGATACGCAGTATTTT. The encoded protein is CASSISLSTDTQYF. The chain has TRBV27 and TRBJ2-3; D remains ambiguous. Trimming stripped 5 bases from V and 0 bases from J, with 9 bases between. Per the germline V gene, CDR1 is MNHEY and CDR2 is SMNVEV (reference sequence). The CDR3 sequence is 14 residues long.

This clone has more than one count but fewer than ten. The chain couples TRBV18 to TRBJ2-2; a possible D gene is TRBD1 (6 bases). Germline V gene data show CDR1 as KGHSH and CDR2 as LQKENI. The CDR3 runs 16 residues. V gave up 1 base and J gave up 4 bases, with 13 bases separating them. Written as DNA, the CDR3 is TGTGCCAGCTCACCACGGTCAGGGGTGGCCACCGGGGAGCTGTTTTTT. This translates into CASSPRSGVATGELFF.

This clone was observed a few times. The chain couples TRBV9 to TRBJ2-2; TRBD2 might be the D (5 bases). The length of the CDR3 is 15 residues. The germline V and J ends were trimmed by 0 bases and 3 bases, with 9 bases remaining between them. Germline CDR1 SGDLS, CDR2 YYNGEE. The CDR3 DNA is TGTGCCAGCAGCGTAGGCGCGAGGGACACCGGGGAGCTGTTTTTT. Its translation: CASSVGARDTGELFF. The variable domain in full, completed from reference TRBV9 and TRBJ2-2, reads DSGVTQTPKHLITATGQRVTLRCSPRSGDLSVYWYQQSLDQGLQFLIQYYNGEERAKGNILERFSAQQFPDLHSELNLSSLELGDSALYFCASSVGARDTGELFFGEGSRLTVL.

In DNA form, the CDR3 reads TGTGCCAGCAGCTTACCCCCCAGGGCCGTTGCCCTCTACAATGAGCAGTTCTTC. This gives the protein CASSLPPRAVALYNEQFF. V and J are TRBV7-9 and TRBJ2-1, with D tentatively TRBD1 (5 bases). CDR1 and CDR2 from the germline V gene are SEHNR and FQNEAQ (reference sequence). Trimming pared 2 bases from V and 3 bases from J, leaving 20 bases between. The CDR3 is 18 amino acids. The whole variable domain, remainder taken from reference TRBV7-9 and TRBJ2-1, is DTGVSQNPRHKITKRGQNVTFRCDPISEHNRLYWYRQTLGQGPEFLTYFQNEAQLEKSRLLSDRFSAERPKGSFSTLEIQRTEQGDSAMYLCASSLPPRAVALYNEQFFGPGTRLTVL.

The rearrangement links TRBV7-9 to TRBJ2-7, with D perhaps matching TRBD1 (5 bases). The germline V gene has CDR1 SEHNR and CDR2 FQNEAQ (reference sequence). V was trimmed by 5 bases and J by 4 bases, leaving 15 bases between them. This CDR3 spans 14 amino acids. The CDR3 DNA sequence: TGTGCCAGCAGCCCAACAGACAGCCCTTACGAGCAGTACTTC. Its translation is CASSPTDSPYEQYF.

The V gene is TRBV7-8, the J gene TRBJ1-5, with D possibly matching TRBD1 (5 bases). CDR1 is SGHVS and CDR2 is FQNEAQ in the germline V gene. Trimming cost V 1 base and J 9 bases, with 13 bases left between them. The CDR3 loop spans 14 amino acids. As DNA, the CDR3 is TGTGCCAGCAGCTTAGAAGGCGGGACGGGGCCCCAGCATTTT. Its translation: CASSLEGGTGPQHF.